This T cell receptor (beta chain) was obtained from a study of a mutant IDH1 vaccine in newly diagnosed glioma listed by TCRdb under 2021. Regarding the complete study: Across visits V03 through V10, patients got a total of eight vaccinations, given in weeks 1, 3, 5, 7, 11, 15, 19 and 23. Vaccination started 4-6 weeks after radiotherapy alone, or was given together with temozolomide cycles in the groups whose treatment included chemotherapy. The approximately 29 treated patients were approximately 62% male and around 40% female, with a mean age of approximately 40 years. Prior to enrollment, patients had been given standard therapy consisting of radiotherapy alone, temozolomide alone, or radiochemotherapy with temozolomide, with the combination given to most patients. Peripheral blood samples were drawn at six visits, namely V03 (baseline), V05, V07, V10, V12 and V13. Longitudinal TCRB deep sequencing was done for 25 to 30 treated patients, wherever samples were available for exploratory analyses.

Broad study findings and their caveats: The authors noted that analyses of patient blood samples could not be reproduced because of sample limitations. Pseudoprogression seemed to be unrelated to changes in the top peripheral T cell clonotypes found by TCRB sequencing. PBMC samples for TCRB deep sequencing were selected based on availability. Vaccine-induced immune responses across multiple MHC alleles were detected in over 85% of patients.

The library relied on the immunoSEQ multiplex PCR assay. Rearranged TCR beta chain sequences were amplified with the hsTCRB Kit following the manufacturer's protocol. Sequencing of TCRB libraries was carried out on an Illumina MiSeq. The study's processing was this. The kit vendor's proprietary platform handled demultiplexing, trimming and gene mapping. The table was pulled from immuneACCESS by TCRdb, which kept in-frame rearrangements only. Such tables lose some clones; where checked, under half of the loss comes from unresolved V genes, and the rest has no known cause. V, J and clone size derive from that table, while D and trimming were established from the DNA sequence. The sample table shows tens of thousands of clones, and under 90% are seen once. The ten most abundant clones make up around 3.3% of the sample. On this clone: No cognate antigen has been identified for it. It has no much larger one-base neighbor in the sample; base qualities were not kept.

The time point tag for this specimen amounts to: week 11, during vaccination. A 20-mer mutant IDH1 peptide at 300 micrograms in Montanide made up each vaccine dose, which was injected subcutaneously together with topical imiquimod. Newly diagnosed WHO grade 3 or 4 IDH1-mutant astrocytomas showing loss of nuclear ATRX were present in the donors. The samples were drawn from NOA16, a multicentre, single-arm, open-label phase I trial in Germany that tested a mutant IDH1 peptide vaccine in humans for the first time. The DNeasy Blood and Tissue Kit was used to extract genomic DNA from EDTA blood for TCRB sequencing. CDR1 LGHNT and CDR2 FRNRAP are derived from the germline V gene. Measured from the cysteine to the phenylalanine, the CDR3 is 16 residues long. Kept here is only the CDR3 DNA, which spans 48 bases and is read in frame from base 1.

Specimen: PBMCs, collected from a glioma patient whose treatment included an IDH1 peptide vaccine. The sequence links TRBV12-5 to TRBJ2-5; the D gene is not confidently resolved. The better agreement between TRBJ2-7 and the DNA end casts doubt on the J call. The receptor's source is a man under 40 with glioma. In nucleotides, the sequence is TGTGCTAGTGGCCTCCAAATGCGACCCCACTTCTACGAGCAGTACTTC. It codes for CASGLQMRPHFYEQYF.